The subject of this entry is one TCR beta chain. Its antigen is still unknown. Deep was the level used in running the assay. Profiled with immunoSEQ multiplex PCR; TCRdb holds only in-frame clones, not every one. The table lists hundreds of thousands of clones, roughly 97% of them singletons. This sample is drawn from a study of shared clonotypes between healthy human individuals. For the study at large: Two women and three men aged 18 to 49 made up the donors.

Overall study findings and caveats: Larger estimated richness was generally recorded for naive subsets relative to memory subsets.

The study enrolled healthy HIV-negative adults without recent acute infections or vaccinations as donors. The CDR3 contains 17 residues. Germline loops: CDR1 LNHDA, CDR2 SQIVND (reference sequence). Deletions cut 5 bases from V and 0 bases from J, with 17 bases between. Sequenced input: naive CD4+ T cells sorted from blood. Subset noted: CD45RA+ positively selected. V gene TRBV19 combines with J gene TRBJ2-1, with D perhaps matching TRBD2 (6 bases). The clonotype was recovered from a young woman in good health. The CDR3 DNA sequence: TGTGCCAGTAGTCCCTCCGGAGGGGCTAGCTCCTACAATGAGCAGTTCTTC. Protein: CASSPSGGASSYNEQFF.